This TCR beta chain was identified during a study of CD8+ T cells in alopecia areata. The authors extracted RNA and reverse transcribed it into cDNA as the sequencing template. Some clones are missing from TCRdb's copy, which holds only in-frame ones; the method was immunoSEQ multiplex PCR. The profile shows 150,000 to 200,000 clones, around three fifths of them singletons. Study results and caveats: Persistence in scalp and blood during tofacitinib was observed for many expanded lesional clones. Alopecia totalis/universalis scalp especially showed more expanded CD8+ clones than normal scalp. A single nonresponder leaves the baseline CD8+ expansion link to response uncertain.

This clone showed up just a few times. As yet, its antigen is unknown. The treatment was: oral pan-JAK inhibitor, 5-10 mg twice daily. Germline V gene sequence: CDR1 SGHTA, CDR2 FQGNSA. The V and J ends lost 1 base and 9 bases respectively, with 4 bases between them. CDR3 length: 12 residues. Sequences were derived from CD4+ T cells sorted from blood, sampled at approximately week 49, from a patient treated with tofacitinib. The sequence came from a human donor with alopecia areata. V gene TRBV7-2 combines with J gene TRBJ1-6; D gene unclear. CDR3 sequence (DNA): TGTGCCAGCAGCTTAGGCGGTTCACCCCTCCACTTT. It is translated as CASSLGGSPLHF.